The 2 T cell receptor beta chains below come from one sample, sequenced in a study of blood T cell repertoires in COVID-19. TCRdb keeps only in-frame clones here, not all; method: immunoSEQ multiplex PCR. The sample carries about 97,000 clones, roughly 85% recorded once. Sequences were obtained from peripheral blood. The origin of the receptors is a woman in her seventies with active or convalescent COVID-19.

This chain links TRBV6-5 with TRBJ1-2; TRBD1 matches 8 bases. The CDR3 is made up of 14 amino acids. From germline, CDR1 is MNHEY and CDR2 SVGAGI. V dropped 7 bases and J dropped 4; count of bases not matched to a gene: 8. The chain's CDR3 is CASTQGATLYGYTF. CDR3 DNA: TGTGCCAGCACCCAGGGGGCCACACTCTATGGCTACACCTTC.

The CDR3 is CASSHGLTVSDTQYF. In DNA, the CDR3 is TGTGCCAGCAGTCACGGGTTGACCGTTTCAGATACGCAGTATTTT. The chain employs TRBV25-1 and TRBJ2-3; D is unclear. The germline CDR1 and CDR2 sequences are MGHDK and SYGVNS. This CDR3 has 15 residues. V shed 5 bases and J shed 4 bases, with 16 bases lying between them.